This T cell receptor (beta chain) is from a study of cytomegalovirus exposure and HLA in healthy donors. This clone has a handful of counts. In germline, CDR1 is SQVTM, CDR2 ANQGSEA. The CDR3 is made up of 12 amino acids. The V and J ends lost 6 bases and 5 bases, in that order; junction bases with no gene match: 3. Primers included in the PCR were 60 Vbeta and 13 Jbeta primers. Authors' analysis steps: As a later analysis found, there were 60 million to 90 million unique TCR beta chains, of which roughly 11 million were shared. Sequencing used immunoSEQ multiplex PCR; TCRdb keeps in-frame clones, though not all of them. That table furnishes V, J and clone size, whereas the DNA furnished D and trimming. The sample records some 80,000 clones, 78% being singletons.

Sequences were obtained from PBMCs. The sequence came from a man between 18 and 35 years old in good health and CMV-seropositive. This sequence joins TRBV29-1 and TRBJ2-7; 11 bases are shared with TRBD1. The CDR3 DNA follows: TGCAGCGTGGACAGGGGGCCTAACGAGCAGTACTTC. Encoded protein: CSVDRGPNEQYF.